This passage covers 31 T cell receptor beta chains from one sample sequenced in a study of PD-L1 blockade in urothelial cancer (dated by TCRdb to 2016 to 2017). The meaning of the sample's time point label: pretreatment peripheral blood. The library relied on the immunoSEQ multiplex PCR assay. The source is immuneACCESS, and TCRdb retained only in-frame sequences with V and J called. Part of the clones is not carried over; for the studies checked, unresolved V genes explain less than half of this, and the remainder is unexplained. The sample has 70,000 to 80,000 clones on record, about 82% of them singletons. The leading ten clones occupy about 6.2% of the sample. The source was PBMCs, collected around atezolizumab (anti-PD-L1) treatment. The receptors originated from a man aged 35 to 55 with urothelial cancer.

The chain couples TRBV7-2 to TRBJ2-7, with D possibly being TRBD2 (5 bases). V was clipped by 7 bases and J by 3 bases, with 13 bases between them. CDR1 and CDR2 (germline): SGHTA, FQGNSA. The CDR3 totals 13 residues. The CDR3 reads CASTNQRGYEQYF. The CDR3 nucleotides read TGTGCCAGCACCAACCAACGGGGCTACGAGCAGTACTTC.

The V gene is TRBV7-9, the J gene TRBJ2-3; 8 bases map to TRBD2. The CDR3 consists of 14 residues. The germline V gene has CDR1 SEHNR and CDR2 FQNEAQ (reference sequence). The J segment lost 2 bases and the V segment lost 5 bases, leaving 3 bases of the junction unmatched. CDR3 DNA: TGTGCCAGCAGCCCGGGACTAGTCACAGATACGCAGTATTTT. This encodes CASSPGLVTDTQYF.

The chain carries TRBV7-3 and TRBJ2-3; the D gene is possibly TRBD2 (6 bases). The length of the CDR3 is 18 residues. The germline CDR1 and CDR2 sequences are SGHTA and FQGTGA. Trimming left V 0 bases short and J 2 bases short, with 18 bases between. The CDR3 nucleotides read TGTGCCAGCAGCTTAACGGGAGGTGGTAGCGGACTCACAGATACGCAGTATTTT. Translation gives CASSLTGGGSGLTDTQYF.

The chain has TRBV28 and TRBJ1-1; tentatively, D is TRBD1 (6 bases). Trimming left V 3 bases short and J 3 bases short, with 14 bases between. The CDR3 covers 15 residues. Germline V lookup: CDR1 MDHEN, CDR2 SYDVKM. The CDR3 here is CASSFNRAGDTEAFF. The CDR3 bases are TGTGCCAGCAGTTTTAACAGGGCGGGGGACACTGAAGCTTTCTTT. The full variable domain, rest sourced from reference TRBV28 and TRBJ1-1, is DVKVTQSSRYLVKRTGEKVFLECVQDMDHENMFWYRQDPGLGLRLIYFSYDVKMKEKGDIPEGYSVSREKKERFSLILESASTNQTSMYLCASSFNRAGDTEAFFGQGTRLTVV.

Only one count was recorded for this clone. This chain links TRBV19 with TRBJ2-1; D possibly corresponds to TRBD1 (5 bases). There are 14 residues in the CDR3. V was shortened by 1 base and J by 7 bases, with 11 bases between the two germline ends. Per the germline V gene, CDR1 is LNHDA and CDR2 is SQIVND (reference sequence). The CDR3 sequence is CASSIAPDRNEQFF. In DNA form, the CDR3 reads TGTGCCAGTAGTATAGCGCCCGACAGAAATGAGCAGTTCTTC. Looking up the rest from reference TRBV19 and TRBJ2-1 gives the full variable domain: DGGITQSPKYLFRKEGQNVTLSCEQNLNHDAMYWYRQDPGQGLRLIYYSQIVNDFQKGDIAEGYSVSREKKESFPLTVTSAQKNPTAFYLCASSIAPDRNEQFFGPGTRLTVL.

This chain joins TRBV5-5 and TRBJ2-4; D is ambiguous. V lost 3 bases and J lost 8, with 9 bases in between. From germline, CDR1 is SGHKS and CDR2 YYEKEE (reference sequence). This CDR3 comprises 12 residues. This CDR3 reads CASSSAADIQYF. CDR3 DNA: TGTGCCAGCAGCTCGGCCGCGGACATTCAGTACTTC. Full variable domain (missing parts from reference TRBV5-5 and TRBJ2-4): DAGVTQSPTHLIKTRGQQVTLRCSPISGHKSVSWYQQVLGQGPQFIFQYYEKEERGRGNFPDRFSARQFPNYSSELNVNALLLGDSALYLCASSSAADIQYFGAGTRLSVL.

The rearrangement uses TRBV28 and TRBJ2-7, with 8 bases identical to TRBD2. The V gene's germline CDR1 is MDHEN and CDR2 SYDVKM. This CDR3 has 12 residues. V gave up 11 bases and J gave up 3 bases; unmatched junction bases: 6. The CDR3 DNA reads TGTGCCGCCCGGGGGGGGGACTACGAGCAGTACTTC. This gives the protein CAARGGDYEQYF.

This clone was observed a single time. DNA of the CDR3: TGTGCCAGCAGCGTAGGGGGCGGCGCTAACTATGGCTACACCTTC. Amino acid sequence: CASSVGGGANYGYTF. The gene calls are TRBV25-1 and TRBJ1-2; 7 nucleotides align to TRBD1. Losses at the gene ends were 6 bases for V and 0 bases for J; bases not matched to a gene: 7. This CDR3 has 15 residues. Per germline, CDR1 MGHDK and CDR2 SYGVNS.

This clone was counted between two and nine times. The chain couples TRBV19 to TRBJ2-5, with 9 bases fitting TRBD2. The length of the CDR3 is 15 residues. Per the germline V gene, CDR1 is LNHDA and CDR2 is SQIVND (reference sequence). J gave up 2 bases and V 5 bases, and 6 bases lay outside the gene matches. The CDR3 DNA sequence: TGTGCCAGTAGTTCGATGGCGGGAGGGCAAGAGACCCAGTACTTC. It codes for CASSSMAGGQETQYF.

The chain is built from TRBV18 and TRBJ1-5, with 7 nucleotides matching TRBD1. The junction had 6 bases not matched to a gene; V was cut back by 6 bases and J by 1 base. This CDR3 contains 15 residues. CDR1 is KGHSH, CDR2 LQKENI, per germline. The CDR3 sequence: CASSTSTGSNQPQHF. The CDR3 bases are TGTGCCAGCTCGACCTCGACAGGGAGCAATCAGCCCCAGCATTTT.

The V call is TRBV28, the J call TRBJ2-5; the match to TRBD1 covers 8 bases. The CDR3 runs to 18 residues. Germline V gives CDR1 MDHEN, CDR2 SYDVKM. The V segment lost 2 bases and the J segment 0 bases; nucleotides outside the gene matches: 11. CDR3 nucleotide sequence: TGTGCCAGCAGTTTAACTGTCGGAAGGACAGGGCACCAAGAGACCCAGTACTTC. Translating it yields CASSLTVGRTGHQETQYF.

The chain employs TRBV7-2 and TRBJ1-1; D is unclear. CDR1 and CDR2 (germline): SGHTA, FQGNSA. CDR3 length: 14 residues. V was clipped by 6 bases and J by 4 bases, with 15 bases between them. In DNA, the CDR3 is TGTGCCAGCAGTTATGGGAGGTCGGCCACTGAAGCTTTCTTT. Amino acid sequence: CASSYGRSATEAFF.

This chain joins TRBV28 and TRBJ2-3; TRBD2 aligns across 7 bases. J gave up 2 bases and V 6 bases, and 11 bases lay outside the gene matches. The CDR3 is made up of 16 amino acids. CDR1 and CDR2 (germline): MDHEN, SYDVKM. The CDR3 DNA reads TGTGCCAGCAGCCTTACGATGACTAGCTCCACAGATACGCAGTATTTT. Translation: CASSLTMTSSTDTQYF.

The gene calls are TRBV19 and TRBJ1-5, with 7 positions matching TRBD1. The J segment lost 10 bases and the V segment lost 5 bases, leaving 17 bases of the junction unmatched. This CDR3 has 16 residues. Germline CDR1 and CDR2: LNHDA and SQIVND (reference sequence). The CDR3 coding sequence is TGTGCCAGTAGTCCCGGTGGGGCAGGGGGAACGGGACCCCAGCATTTT. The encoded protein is CASSPGGAGGTGPQHF.

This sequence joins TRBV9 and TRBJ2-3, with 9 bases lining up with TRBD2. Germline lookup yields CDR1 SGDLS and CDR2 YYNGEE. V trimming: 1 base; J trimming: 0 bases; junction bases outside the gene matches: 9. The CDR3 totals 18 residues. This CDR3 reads CASSVRGGRGLSTDTQYF. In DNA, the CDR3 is TGTGCCAGCAGCGTAAGGGGCGGGAGGGGTCTTAGCACAGATACGCAGTATTTT.

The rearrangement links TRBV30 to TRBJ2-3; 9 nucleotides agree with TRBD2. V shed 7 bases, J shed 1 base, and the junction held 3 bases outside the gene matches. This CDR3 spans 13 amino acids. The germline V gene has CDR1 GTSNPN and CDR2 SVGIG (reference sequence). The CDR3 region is CALASGGTDTQYF. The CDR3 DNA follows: TGTGCCTTAGCTAGCGGGGGCACAGATACGCAGTATTTT.

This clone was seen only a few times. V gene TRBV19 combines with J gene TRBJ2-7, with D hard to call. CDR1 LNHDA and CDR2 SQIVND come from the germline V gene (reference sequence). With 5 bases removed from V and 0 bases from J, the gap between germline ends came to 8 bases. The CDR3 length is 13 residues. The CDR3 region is CASSAPGSYEQYF. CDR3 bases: TGTGCCAGTAGTGCCCCCGGCTCCTACGAGCAGTACTTC.

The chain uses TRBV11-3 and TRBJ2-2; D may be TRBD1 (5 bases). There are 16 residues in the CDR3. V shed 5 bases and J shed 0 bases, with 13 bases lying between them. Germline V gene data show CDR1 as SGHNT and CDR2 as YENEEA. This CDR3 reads CASSKSTGSNTGELFF. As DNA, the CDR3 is TGTGCCAGCAGCAAATCCACAGGTTCGAACACCGGGGAGCTGTTTTTT.

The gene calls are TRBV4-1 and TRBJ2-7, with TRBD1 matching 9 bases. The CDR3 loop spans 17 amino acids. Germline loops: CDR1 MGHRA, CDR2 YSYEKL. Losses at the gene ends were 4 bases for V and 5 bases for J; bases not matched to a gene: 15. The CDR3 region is CASSPKLFRDRAHEQYF. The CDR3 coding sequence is TGCGCCAGCAGCCCCAAATTATTCCGGGACAGGGCCCACGAGCAGTACTTC.

The CDR3 reads CASSQEPRGSQPQHF. In DNA, the CDR3 is TGCGCCAGCAGCCAAGAGCCCAGGGGGTCTCAGCCCCAGCATTTT. The chain carries TRBV4-1 and TRBJ1-5, with 7 nucleotides matching TRBD1. The CDR3 extends over 15 amino acids. Germline-derived CDR1 and CDR2 are MGHRA and YSYEKL. The trim removed 0 bases at V and 6 bases at J, leaving 5 bases unmatched.

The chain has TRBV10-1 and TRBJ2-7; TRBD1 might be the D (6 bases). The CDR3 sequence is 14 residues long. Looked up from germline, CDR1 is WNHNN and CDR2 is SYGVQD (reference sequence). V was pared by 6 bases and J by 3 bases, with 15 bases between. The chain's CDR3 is CASSPTGRYYEQYF. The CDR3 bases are TGCGCCAGCAGCCCCACAGGGCGGTACTACGAGCAGTACTTC.

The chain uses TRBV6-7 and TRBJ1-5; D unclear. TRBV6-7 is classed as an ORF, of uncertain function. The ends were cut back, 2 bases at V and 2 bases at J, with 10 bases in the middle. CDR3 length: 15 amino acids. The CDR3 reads CASSYRRTGNQPQHF. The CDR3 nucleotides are TGTGCCAGCAGTTACCGGCGGACTGGCAATCAGCCCCAGCATTTT.

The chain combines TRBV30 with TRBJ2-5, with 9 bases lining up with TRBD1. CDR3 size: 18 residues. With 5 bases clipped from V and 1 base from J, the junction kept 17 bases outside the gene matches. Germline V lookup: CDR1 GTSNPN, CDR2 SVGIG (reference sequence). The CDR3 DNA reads TGTGCCTGGTCCTCCTCGGGACAGGGAAGGCGGATCCAAGAGACCCAGTACTTC. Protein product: CAWSSSGQGRRIQETQYF.

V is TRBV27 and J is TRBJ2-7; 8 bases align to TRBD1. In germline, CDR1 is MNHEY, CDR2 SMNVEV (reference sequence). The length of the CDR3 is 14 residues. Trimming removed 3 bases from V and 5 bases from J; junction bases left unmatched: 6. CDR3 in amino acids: CASSFNRGTHEQYF. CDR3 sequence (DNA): TGTGCCAGCAGTTTTAACAGGGGGACCCACGAGCAGTACTTC.

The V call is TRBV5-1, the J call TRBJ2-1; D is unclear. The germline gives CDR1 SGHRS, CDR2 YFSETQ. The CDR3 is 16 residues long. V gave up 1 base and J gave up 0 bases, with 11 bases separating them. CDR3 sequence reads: CASSLFDSSSYNEQFF. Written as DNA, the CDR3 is TGCGCCAGCAGCTTGTTTGACTCGAGCTCCTACAATGAGCAGTTCTTC.

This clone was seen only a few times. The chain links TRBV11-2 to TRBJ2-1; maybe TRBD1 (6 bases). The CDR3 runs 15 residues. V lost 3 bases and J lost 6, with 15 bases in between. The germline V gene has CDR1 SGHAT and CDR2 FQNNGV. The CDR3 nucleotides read TGTGCCAGCAGCTTCGGGACATTCGAAGGCAATGAGCAGTTCTTC. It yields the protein CASSFGTFEGNEQFF.

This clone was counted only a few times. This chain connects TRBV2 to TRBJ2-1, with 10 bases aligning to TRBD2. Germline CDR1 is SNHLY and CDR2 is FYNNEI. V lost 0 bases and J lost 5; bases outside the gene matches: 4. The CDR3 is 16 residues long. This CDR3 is CASSEARGLADNEQFF. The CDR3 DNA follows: TGTGCCAGCAGTGAAGCGAGAGGACTAGCGGACAATGAGCAGTTCTTC.

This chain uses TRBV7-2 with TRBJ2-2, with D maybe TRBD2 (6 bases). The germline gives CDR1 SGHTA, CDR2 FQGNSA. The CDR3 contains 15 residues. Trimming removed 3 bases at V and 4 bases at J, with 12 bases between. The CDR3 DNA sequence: TGTGCCAGCAGCTTCAGCGGGCTTTCCACCGGGGAGCTGTTTTTT. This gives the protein CASSFSGLSTGELFF.

Here the CDR3 reads CASSPTSGGEYEQYF. The CDR3 DNA follows: TGTGCCAGTAGTCCGACTAGCGGGGGAGAGTACGAGCAGTACTTC. V and J are TRBV19 and TRBJ2-7, with 12 bases identical to TRBD2. Unmatched junction bases numbered 6, after V lost 5 bases and J lost 4 bases. The CDR3 covers 15 residues. Per the germline V gene, CDR1 is LNHDA and CDR2 is SQIVND (reference sequence).

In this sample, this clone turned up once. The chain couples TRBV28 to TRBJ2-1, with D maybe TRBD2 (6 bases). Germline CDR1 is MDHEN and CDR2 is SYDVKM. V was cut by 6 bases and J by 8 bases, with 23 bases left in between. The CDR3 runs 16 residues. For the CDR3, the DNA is TGTGCCAGCAGCCTTTTGACGGCGGGAAGGAATGATGAGCAGTTCTTC. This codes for CASSLLTAGRNDEQFF.

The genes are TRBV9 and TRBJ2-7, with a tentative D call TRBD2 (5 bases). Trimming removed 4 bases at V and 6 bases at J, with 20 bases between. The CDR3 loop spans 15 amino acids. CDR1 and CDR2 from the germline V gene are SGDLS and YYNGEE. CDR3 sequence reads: CASSPSGLVRGEQYF. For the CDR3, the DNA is TGTGCCAGCAGCCCCTCAGGACTCGTTCGGGGCGAGCAGTACTTC.